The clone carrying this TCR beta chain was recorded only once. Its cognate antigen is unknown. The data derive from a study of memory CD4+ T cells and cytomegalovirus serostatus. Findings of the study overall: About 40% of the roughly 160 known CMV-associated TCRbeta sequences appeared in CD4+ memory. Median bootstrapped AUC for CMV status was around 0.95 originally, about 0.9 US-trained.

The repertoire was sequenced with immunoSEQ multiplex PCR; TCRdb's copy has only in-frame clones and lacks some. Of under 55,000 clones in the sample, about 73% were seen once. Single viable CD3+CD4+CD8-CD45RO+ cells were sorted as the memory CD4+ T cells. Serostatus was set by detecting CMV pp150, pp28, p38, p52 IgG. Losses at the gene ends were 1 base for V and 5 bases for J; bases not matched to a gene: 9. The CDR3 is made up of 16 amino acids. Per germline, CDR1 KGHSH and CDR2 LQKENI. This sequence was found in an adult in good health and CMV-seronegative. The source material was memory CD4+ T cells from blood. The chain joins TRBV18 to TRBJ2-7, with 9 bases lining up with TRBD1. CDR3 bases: TGTGCCAGCTCACCACTTATTGGGACAGGGATCAACGAGCAGTACTTC. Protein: CASSPLIGTGINEQYF.